This entry is about one T cell receptor (beta chain). The clone's antigen remains unknown. No much larger clone is present one base from it, and per-base qualities are unavailable. The cohort comprised around 700 healthy bone marrow donors. At the time of sampling, every cohort member was nominally healthy, though immune exposures that went unrecorded were likely present. The donor tested CMV seropositive and was one of the 289 seropositive cohort members. A peripheral blood sample was provided by each donor, and peripheral blood mononuclear cells were used for TCR beta sequencing. Genomic DNA extraction from the blood cell samples was performed with the Qiagen DNeasy Blood Extraction Kit. The library was produced with the immunoSEQ multiplex PCR assay. For the multiplex PCR, a mixture combining 60 forward primers for TCR Vbeta segments and 13 reverse primers for TCR Jbeta segments was used. A multiplex PCR assay on genomic DNA amplified the CDR3 region of rearranged TCR beta genes. The Illumina HiSeq System was used to sequence the amplified TCR beta libraries as 87-base-pair reads. Processing in the source paper ran as follows. Across the roughly 700 repertoires, a later analysis counted roughly 84 million unique TCR beta chains, roughly 11 million of which were shared by at least two donors. Raw reads were error-corrected and collapsed into unique sequences with a nearest-neighbor algorithm that merged closely related sequences to remove PCR and sequencing errors. To assign V, D and J gene segments, CDR3 sequences were aligned to IMGT reference sequences. For a sequence to be retained, a match of at least six nucleotides to both a V gene segment and a J gene segment was required. A rearrangement counted as productive if the CDR3 had no stop codons and remained in frame with V and J, and every other rearrangement counted as non-productive. CDR3 was defined by IMGT convention, running from the second conserved V-encoded cysteine to the conserved J-encoded phenylalanine. The earlier analysis of 500 to 650 of the donors excluded any sequence lacking an unambiguous match to a single V gene segment. In an earlier analysis of 587 of the donors, V segments were called functional above 56.7% productive rearrangements and were called segregating when the between-donor standard deviation exceeded 5%. A statistical classification framework was developed to diagnose cytomegalovirus status using the catalog of TCR beta chain sequences. In a later analysis, TCR nucleotide sequences were compared against IMGT/GENE-DB human TR gene sequences so that V and J genes could be assigned. Using the TCRdist pipeline, a later analysis assigned CDR3 sequences along with most-parsimonious VDJ recombination scenarios. In a later analysis, every TCR beta chain was defined by the combination of its CDR3 amino acid sequence and its V-gene family, and reads without a unique V-gene family were dropped. A later analysis removed 592 highly shared, low-generation-probability nucleotide sequences to deal with suspected cross-contamination and a sequencing artifact. A later analysis calculated a clonal expansion index for each public chain from normalized within-repertoire ranks of inferred template counts. A later analysis computed generation probabilities with a VDJ recombination model fitted to out-of-frame rearrangements, and checked the results against IGoR. A later analysis scored TCR-TCR, TCR-HLA and TCR-CMV co-occurrence with hypergeometric tests, applying a repertoire-size bias correction to TCR pairs. False discovery rates were estimated in a later analysis by permuting HLA or CMV assignments 20 times. In a later analysis, co-occurring TCRs were grouped using DBSCAN, and TCRdist sequence similarity was added for clustering within HLA-allele-positive subsets. Co-occurrence clustering excluded repertoires with fewer than 30,000 or more than 120,000 public chains, plus five with anomalous nucleotide sharing. This is the immuneACCESS table as TCRdb keeps it, with only in-frame sequences that have V and J called. A part of the clones is gone; compared with another copy, unresolved V genes explain less than half, and the rest is unexplained. For V, J and clone size, that table is used; D and trimming come from the DNA. A total of 140,000 to 150,000 clones appear in this sample, 79% of them only once. The ten largest make up roughly 6.3% of the sample.

This entry belongs to a study of cytomegalovirus exposure and HLA in healthy donors (dated by TCRdb to between 2016 and 2019). Regarding the study in general: According to an earlier analysis of a few hundred of the donors, about 180 million T cells yielded 90 million to 140 million unique TCR beta sequences and around 280 Gb of sequence data. A separate validation cohort of roughly 110 different subjects was used in addition to the approximately 640-subject first cohort. The study was designed to test whether signatures of past pathogen exposure could be identified by cataloging public T cell receptors. Alongside the repertoire data, information on donor age, sex, ethnicity and CMV serostatus was compiled. In an earlier analysis of a few hundred of the donors, high-throughput TCR beta sequencing was used to judge whether each TCR beta V gene segment behaved as functional or pseudogenic. A later analysis re-analyzed previously published TCR beta repertoires from about 730 donors and added high-resolution HLA genotyping to study TCR occurrence patterns. All discovery cohort repertoires had been generated on a single sequencing platform. The study used immunosequencing to profile the T cell repertoires of approximately 630 subjects and linked those repertoires to cytomegalovirus serostatus. Among the roughly 390 genotyped donors, around 81% belonged to the genetic ancestry cluster associated with self-reported Caucasian donors. A later genetic analysis took genome-wide SNP genotypes for 398 of the 666 donors and used that subset as a discovery cohort. About five DR-DQ haplotypes were treated as single units for association and clustering because of strong linkage in the cohort. On average, roughly 240,000 unique TCR beta nucleotide sequences were sequenced per donor among 398 genotyped donors of the cohort, with roughly 20% of those sequences being non-productive. Approximately 310 gigabases of sequencing data and tens of millions of unique TCR sequences were included in an early release covering over 600 HLA-typed donors. Typing coverage differed by locus: A, B, C, DRB1 and DQB1 were typed in roughly 620-630 donors, DQA1 in 522, DPA1 in 600 to 610, and DPB1 in just under 490. Both class I and class II loci were covered by HLA typing, at four-digit resolution. To predict cytomegalovirus infection status, the study combined high-throughput TCR immunosequencing, statistical association of individual TCRs with disease status, and machine learning. The later analysis used no new phenotypic data to find candidate immune exposures, relying instead on TCR beta sequences and their occurrence across donors. The paper's findings and limits, for the study overall: Linkage disequilibrium might explain the correlated functional status among segregating V segments, but an unknown experimental factor could not be excluded. An earlier analysis of some 560 of the donors showed that most TCR beta V segments appeared in productive rearrangements either about 90% or about 30% of the time, which broadly matched IMGT annotations. Roughly uniform sequencing depth across donors was assumed in presence/absence analyses, although this assumption may not hold. A later analysis reported that several top co-occurrence clusters appeared linked to parvovirus B19, influenza, CMV and Epstein-Barr virus. Immune exposure information for the cohort was limited to CMV serostatus. Because the 87-base-pair reads could not distinguish some IMGT-functional V segments, including TRBV6-2 and TRBV6-3, those segments were excluded. Specific HLA alleles were associated with around 18,000 TCR beta sequences at a false discovery rate of 0.05 in a later analysis. Most TCR sequences were observed very rarely across donors, whereas some public TCRs were present in many individuals. The classifier was reported to diagnose cytomegalovirus status with high specificity and sensitivity in both the original and validation cohorts. Compared with the approximately 710-donor mean, donors in an Asian-associated ancestry cluster had fewer N-insertions in productive TCRs, according to a later genetic analysis. A later genetic analysis associated a missense DCLRE1C variant with V-gene and J-gene trimming of TCR beta chains, and an independent cohort replicated the association. A further reported finding was that TCR beta sequences accurately predicted the HLA-A and HLA-B alleles for most subjects in the first cohort. A later analysis found that HLA-associated TCR beta chains were more clonally expanded and had lower generation probabilities than equally common non-associated chains. Because HLA typing was unavailable for some donors at each locus, only the typed subset was used in association tests. In a later analysis, most CMV-associated TCR beta chains were found to appear HLA-restricted, with HLA associations seemingly driven largely by CMV exposure. This cohort had only TCR beta chains sequenced, and the lack of alpha or paired-chain data limited which features could be detected. In vitro tests confirmed that a few of the cytomegalovirus-associated TCR beta chains recognize cytomegalovirus antigens. A total of fewer than 200 TCR beta chains were listed by the study as associated with cytomegalovirus. When HLA alleles, especially DR and DQ, strongly co-occurred, attributing TCR associations to individual alleles was difficult. The authors suggested that the approach could potentially be generalized to other disease states and immunological phenotypes. According to a later analysis, TCR association rates differed among HLA loci, with DRB1 alleles showing the most associated TCRs and HLA-C alleles showing the fewest. A cluster of highly shared sequence variants was judged likely to represent a technical artifact of the sequencing pipeline. Over 15 rarely observed V segments, including chromosome 9 orphons, were excluded from the earlier analysis of approximately 500 of the donors because counts were too low.

According to the germline V gene, CDR1 reads SNHLY and CDR2 reads FYNNEI. The CDR3 contains 13 residues, cysteine and phenylalanine counted. Solely the CDR3 DNA is kept, with 39 bases framed from the first base. V and J are trimmed by 9 bases and 1 base, and the gene matches miss 4 bases of the junction. The source of this sequence is a woman aged 40 to 49 in good health and CMV-seropositive. Sequenced input: PBMCs. The rearranged chain carries TRBV2 and TRBJ1-2; 8 of the junction bases match TRBD1. The sequenced DNA is TGTGCCAGTCGGACAGGGCGTAACTATGGCTACACCTTC. It specifies CASRTGRNYGYTF.